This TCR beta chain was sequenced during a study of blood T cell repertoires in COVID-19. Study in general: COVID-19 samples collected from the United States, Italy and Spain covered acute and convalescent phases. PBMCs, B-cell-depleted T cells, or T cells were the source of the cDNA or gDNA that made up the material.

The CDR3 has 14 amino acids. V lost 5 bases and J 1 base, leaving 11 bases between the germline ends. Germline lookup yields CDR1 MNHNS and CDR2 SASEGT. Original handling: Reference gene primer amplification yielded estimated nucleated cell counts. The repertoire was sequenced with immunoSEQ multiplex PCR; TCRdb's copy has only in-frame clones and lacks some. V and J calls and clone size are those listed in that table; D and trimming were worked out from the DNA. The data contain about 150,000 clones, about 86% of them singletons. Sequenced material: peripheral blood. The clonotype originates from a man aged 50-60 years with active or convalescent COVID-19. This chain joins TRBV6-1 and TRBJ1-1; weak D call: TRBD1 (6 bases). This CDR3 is CASSQPGQNTEAFF. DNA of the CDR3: TGTGCCAGCAGTCAACCGGGACAGAACACTGAAGCTTTCTTT.